These 8 T cell receptor beta chains were all obtained from the same sample, sequenced in a study of T-cell reconstitution after alpha-beta-depleted transplantation in children. Molecular barcoding with unique molecular identifiers was used for the TCRbeta library. TCRdb re-analysed the PCR reads in MiXCR, keeping a single row per CDR3 protein. The data contain over 150,000 distinct CDR3 sequences, over 5.5% of them singletons. The sequenced sample was PBMCs from the stem cell graft donor, obtained from the stem cell graft. These receptors were obtained from a human donor who donated a stem cell graft to a child with Wiskott-Aldrich syndrome.

The rearrangement links TRBV5-1 to TRBJ2-4; D remains unclear. This CDR3 comprises 15 residues. Germline-derived CDR1 and CDR2 are SGHRS and YFSETQ. V dropped 0 bases and J dropped 1 base, with 8 bases sitting between them. CDR3 sequence reads: CASSLANGAKNIQYF. The DNA of the CDR3 is TGCGCCAGCAGCTTGGCCAACGGGGCCAAAAACATTCAGTACTTC.

This clonotype was observed many times. In DNA, the CDR3 is TGCAGCGTTCGGACAGGGGGCGCACGCACAGATACGCAGTATTTT. Translation gives CSVRTGGARTDTQYF. The rearrangement uses TRBV29-1 and TRBJ2-3; 11 bases fit TRBD1. This CDR3 spans 15 amino acids. The germline CDR1 and CDR2 sequences are SQVTM and ANQGSEA. The J segment lost 1 base and the V segment lost 5 bases, leaving 5 bases of the junction unmatched.

At least ten counts were recorded for this clonotype. The chain combines TRBV27 with TRBJ1-1, with no clear D. Germline-derived CDR1 and CDR2 are MNHEY and SMNVEV (reference sequence). The V end was cut by 3 bases, the J end by 3 bases, with 8 bases between. This CDR3 contains 13 residues. The CDR3 nucleotides read TGTGCCAGCAGTTTGAAGGGTGACACTGAAGCTTTCTTT. Its translation: CASSLKGDTEAFF.

The sample holds many counts of this clonotype. This sequence joins TRBV24-1 and TRBJ2-1; 8 bases line up with TRBD2. Germline values: CDR1 KGHDR, CDR2 SFDVKD. This CDR3 comprises 18 residues. The V segment lost 4 bases and the J segment 2 bases; nucleotides outside the gene matches: 12. The CDR3 sequence is CATSDSLVEAGAYNEQFF. DNA for the CDR3: TGTGCCACCAGTGACTCTCTGGTGGAAGCGGGGGCCTACAATGAGCAGTTCTTC.

In this sample, this clonotype turned up a few times. This chain uses TRBV5-1 with TRBJ2-1, with D hard to call. Germline CDR1 is SGHRS and CDR2 is YFSETQ. CDR3 size: 16 residues. Between the trimmed V and J ends, which lost 1 base and 1 base, there was a span of 12 bases. CDR3 coding DNA: TGCGCCAGCAGCTTGAAGGGCGGCAGTTCCTACAATGAGCAGTTCTTC. It yields the protein CASSLKGGSSYNEQFF.

This clonotype has ten or more counts. V and J are TRBV12-3 or TRBV12-4 and TRBJ2-7, with 10 bases identical to TRBD2. The CDR3 contains 16 residues. V shed 5 bases, J shed 0 bases, and the junction held 7 bases outside the gene matches. The CDR3 nucleotides read TGTGCCAGCAGTCCCGGGACTAGCGTAAGCTCCTACGAGCAGTACTTC. This translates into CASSPGTSVSSYEQYF.

The sample holds many counts of this clonotype. The chain employs TRBV10-3 and TRBJ1-2, with D tentatively TRBD1 (6 bases). The V end was cut by 6 bases, the J end by 5 bases, with 22 bases between. Germline-derived CDR1 and CDR2 are ENHRY and SYGVKD. CDR3 length: 16 amino acids. CDR3 nucleotides: TGTGCCATCAGCTCCGTGCAACAGGGCGATGTTTATGGCTACACCTTC. Translated: CAISSVQQGDVYGYTF.

V usage is TRBV4-2 and J usage is TRBJ2-2; D might be TRBD2 (7 bases). V shed 0 bases and J shed 1 base, with 9 bases lying between them. CDR1 is LGHNA, CDR2 YNFKEQ, per germline. This CDR3 contains 16 residues. DNA of the CDR3: TGTGCCAGCAGCCAAGATAGGGGGGGGAACACCGGGGAGCTGTTTTTT. It codes for CASSQDRGGNTGELFF.